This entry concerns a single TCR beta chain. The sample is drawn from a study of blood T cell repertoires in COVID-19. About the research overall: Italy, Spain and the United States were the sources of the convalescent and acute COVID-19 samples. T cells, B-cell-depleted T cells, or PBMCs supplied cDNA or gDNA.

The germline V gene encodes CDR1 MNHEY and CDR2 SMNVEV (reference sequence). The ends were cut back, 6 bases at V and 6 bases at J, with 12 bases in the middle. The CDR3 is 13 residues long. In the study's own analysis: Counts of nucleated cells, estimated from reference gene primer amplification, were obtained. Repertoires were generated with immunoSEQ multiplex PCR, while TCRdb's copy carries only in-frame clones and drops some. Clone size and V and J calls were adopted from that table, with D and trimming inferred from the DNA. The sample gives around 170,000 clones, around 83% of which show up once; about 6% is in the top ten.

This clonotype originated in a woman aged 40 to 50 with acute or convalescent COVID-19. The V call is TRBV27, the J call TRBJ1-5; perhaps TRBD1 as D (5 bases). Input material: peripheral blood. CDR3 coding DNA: TGTGCCAGCAGCCTGATTAGGGGTCAGCCCCAGCATTTT. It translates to CASSLIRGQPQHF.